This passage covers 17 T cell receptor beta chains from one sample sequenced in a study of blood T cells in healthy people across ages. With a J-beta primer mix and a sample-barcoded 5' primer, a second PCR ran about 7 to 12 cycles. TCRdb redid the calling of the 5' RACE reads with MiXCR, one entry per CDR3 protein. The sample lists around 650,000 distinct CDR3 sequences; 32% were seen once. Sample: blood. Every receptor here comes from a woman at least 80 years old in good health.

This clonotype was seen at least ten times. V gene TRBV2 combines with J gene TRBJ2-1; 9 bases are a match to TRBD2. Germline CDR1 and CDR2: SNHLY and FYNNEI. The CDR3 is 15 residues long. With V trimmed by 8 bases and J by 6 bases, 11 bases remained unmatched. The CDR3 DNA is TGTGCCAGCCGGATGCGCGGGGGGGATCTCAATGAGCAGTTCTTC. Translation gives CASRMRGGDLNEQFF.

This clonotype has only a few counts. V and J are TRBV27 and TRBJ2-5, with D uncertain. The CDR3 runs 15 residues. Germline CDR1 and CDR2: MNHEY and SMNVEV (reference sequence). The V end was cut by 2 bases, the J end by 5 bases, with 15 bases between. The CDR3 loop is CASSLETGPWETQYF. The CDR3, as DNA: TGTGCCAGCAGTTTAGAGACGGGCCCCTGGGAGACCCAGTACTTC.

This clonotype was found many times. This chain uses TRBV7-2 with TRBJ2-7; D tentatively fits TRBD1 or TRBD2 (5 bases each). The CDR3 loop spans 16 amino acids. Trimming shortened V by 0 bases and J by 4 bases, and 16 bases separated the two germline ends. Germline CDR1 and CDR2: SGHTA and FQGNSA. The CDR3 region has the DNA TGTGCCAGCAGCTTAGCCCGGACACAGAGACTATACGAGCAGTACTTC. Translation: CASSLARTQRLYEQYF.

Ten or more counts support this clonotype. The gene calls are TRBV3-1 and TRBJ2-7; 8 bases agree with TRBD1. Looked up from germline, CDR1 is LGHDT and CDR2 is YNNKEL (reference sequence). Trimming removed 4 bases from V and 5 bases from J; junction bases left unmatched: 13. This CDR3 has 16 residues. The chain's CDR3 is CASSRNAADRGNEQYF. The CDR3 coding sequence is TGTGCCAGCAGCCGTAACGCCGCTGACAGGGGTAACGAGCAGTACTTC.

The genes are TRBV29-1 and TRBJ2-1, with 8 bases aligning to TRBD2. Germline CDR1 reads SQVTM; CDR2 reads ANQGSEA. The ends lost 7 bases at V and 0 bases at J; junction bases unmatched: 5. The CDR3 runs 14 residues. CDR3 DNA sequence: TGCAGCGCCCTAGCGGGCAGCTCCTACAATGAGCAGTTCTTC. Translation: CSALAGSSYNEQFF.

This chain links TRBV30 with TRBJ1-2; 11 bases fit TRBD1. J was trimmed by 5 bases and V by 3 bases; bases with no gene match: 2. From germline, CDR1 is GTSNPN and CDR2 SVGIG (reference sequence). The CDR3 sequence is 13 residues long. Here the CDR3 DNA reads TGTGCCTGGAGCGGGACAGGGGGGTATGGCTACACCTTC. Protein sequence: CAWSGTGGYGYTF. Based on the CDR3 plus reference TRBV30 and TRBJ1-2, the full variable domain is SQTIHQWPATLVQPVGSPLSLECTVEGTSNPNLYWYRQAAGRGLQLLFYSVGIGQISSEVPQNLSASRPQDRQFILSSKKLLLSDSGFYLCAWSGTGGYGYTFGSGTRLTVV.

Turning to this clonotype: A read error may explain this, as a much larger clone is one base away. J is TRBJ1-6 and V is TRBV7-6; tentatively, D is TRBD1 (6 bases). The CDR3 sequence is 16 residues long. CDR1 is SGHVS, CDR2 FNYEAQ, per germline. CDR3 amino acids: CASSLAFRGRGSPPHF. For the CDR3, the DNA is TGTGCCAGCAGCCTCGCCTTCAGGGGTCGGGGGTCACCCCCCCACTTT.

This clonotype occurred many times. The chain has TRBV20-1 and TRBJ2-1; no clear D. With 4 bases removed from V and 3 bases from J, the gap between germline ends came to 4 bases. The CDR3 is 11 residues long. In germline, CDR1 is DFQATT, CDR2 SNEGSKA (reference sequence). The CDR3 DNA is TGCAGTGCTAACCTCTACAATGAGCAGTTCTTC. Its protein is CSANLYNEQFF.

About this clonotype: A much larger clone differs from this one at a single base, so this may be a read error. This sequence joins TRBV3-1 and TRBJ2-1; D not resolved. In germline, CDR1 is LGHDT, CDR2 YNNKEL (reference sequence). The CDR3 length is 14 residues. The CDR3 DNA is TGTGCCAGCAGCCAAGATATGAGACGCAATGGGCAGTTCTTC. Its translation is CASSQDMRRNGQFF.

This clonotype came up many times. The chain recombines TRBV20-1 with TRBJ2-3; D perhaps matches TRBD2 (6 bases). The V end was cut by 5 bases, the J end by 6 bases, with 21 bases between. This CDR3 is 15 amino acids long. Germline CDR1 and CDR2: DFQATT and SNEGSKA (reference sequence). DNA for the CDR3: TGCAGTGCTTGGGGTGGGACCGGGAGCCCTGATACGCAGTATTTT. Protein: CSAWGGTGSPDTQYF.

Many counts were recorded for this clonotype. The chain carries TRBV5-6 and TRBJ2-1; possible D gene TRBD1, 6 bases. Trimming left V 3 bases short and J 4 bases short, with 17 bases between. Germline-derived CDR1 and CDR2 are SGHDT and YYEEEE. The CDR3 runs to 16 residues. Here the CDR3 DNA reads TGTGCCAGCAGCTCTATCGTCAGGGGCCTGTACAATGAGCAGTTCTTC. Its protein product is CASSSIVRGLYNEQFF.

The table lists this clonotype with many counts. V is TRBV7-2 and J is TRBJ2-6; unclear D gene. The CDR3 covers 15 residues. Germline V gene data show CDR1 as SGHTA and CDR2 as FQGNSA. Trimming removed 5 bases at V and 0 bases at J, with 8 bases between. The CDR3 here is CASSPQDSGANVLTF. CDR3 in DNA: TGTGCCAGCAGCCCCCAGGACTCTGGGGCCAACGTCCTGACTTTC.

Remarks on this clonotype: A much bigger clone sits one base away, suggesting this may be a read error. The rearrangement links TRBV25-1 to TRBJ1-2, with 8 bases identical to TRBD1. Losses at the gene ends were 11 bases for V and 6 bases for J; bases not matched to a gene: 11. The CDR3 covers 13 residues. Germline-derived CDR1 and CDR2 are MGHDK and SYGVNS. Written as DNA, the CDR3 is TGTGCCCGCATAGGGACAGGCCATAATGGCTACACCTTC. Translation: CARIGTGHNGYTF.

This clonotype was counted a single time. The CDR3 region has the DNA TGTGCCAGCGCGCCAGACAGGGCTGGGGCCAACGTCCTGACTTTC. The encoded protein is CASAPDRAGANVLTF. The chain is built from TRBV18 and TRBJ2-6, with 7 bases identical to TRBD1. The germline V gene has CDR1 KGHSH and CDR2 LQKENI. The CDR3 length is 15 residues. The J segment lost 2 bases and the V segment lost 8 bases, leaving 6 bases of the junction unmatched.

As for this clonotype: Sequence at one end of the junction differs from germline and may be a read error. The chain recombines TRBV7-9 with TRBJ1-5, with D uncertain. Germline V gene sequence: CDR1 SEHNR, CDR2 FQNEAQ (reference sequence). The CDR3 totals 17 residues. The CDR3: CASSSTRGQFSNRPQHF. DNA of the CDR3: TGTGCCAGCAGCTCCACCCGCGGGCAGTTTAGCAATCGGCCCCAGCATTTT.

CDR3 sequence: CASSKAGQGNQPQHF. The CDR3, as DNA: TGTGCCAGCAGCAAAGCAGGACAGGGCAATCAGCCCCAGCATTTT. V and J are TRBV21-1 and TRBJ1-5; no DNA check was done on the table's D call, TRBD1. TRBV21-1 is labeled a pseudogene. This CDR3 has 15 amino acids.

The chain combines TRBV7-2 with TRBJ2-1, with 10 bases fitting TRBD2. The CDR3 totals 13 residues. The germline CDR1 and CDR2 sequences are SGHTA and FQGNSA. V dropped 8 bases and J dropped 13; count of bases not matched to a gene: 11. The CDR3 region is CASQIAGGMEQFF. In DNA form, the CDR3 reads TGTGCCAGCCAGATAGCGGGGGGCATGGAACAGTTCTTC. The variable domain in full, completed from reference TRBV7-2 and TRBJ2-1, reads GAGVSQSPSNKVTEKGKDVELRCDPISGHTALYWYRQSLGQGLEFLIYFQGNSAPDKSGLPSDRFSAERTGGSVSTLTIQRTQQEDSAVYLCASQIAGGMEQFFGPGTRLTVL.